This T cell receptor beta chain was documented in a study of shared clonotypes between healthy human individuals. The count of this clone is one. This sample also contains other DNA sequences that code for the same CDR3. Deletions cut 6 bases from V and 3 bases from J, with 6 bases between. The CDR3 length is 11 residues. Germline assignment: CDR1 MNHNS and CDR2 SASEGT. Each sorted subset replicate got 200 ng genomic DNA, tens of thousands of genomes. Only in-frame clones appear in the TCRdb table, and some are missing; sequencing was by immunoSEQ multiplex PCR. Of 2,500,000 or so clones listed, 85% to 95% are singletons.

The receptor was isolated from a man aged 18 to 30 in good health. Some clones in this sample may be carry-over from other donors' samples. The genes are TRBV6-1 and TRBJ2-7; no reliable D call. The specimen sequenced was naive CD4+ T cells from PBMCs. The subset here: CD45RA+ positively selected. The CDR3 protein is CASSANYEQYF. CDR3 in DNA: TGTGCCAGCAGCGCTAACTACGAGCAGTACTTC.